Sequencing of this T cell receptor beta chain was carried out in a study of T cell clonality in common variable immunodeficiency. Some clones are missing from TCRdb's copy, which holds only in-frame ones; the method was immunoSEQ multiplex PCR. This sample comprises more than 55,000 clones, none seen once only. The table lists this clone with many counts. The antigen remains unidentified. Study results and caveats: CVID subjects showed higher TCRbeta clonality than healthy controls.

Material for sequencing was peripheral blood mononuclear cells. This sequence was found in a person aged 18 to 75 in good health.

The sequenced part of the CDR3 DNA is TGTGCCAGCAGCGATTTGGGGCGCGAAAACATT. It translates to CASSDLGRENI. The entire CDR3 protein is CASSDLGRENIQYF. J is TRBJ2-4 and V is TRBV9, with D tentatively TRBD1 (5 bases). The read finishes 3 residues shy of the CDR3 end, and the germline J gene is used to complete it. V was cut by 3 bases and J by 5 bases, with 12 bases left in between. Germline-derived CDR1 and CDR2 are SGDLS and YYNGEE. The CDR3 extends over 14 amino acids.